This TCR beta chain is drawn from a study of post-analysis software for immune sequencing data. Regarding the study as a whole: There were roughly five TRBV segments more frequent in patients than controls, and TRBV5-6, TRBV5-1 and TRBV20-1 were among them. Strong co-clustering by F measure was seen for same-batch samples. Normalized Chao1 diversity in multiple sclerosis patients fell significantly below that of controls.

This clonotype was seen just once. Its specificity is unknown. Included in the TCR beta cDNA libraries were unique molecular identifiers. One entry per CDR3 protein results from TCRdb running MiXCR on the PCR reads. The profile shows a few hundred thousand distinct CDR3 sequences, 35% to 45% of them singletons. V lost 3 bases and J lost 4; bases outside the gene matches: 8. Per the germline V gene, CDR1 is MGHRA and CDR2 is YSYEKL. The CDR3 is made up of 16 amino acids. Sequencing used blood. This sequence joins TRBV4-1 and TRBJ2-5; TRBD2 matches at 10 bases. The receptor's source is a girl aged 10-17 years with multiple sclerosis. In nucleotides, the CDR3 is TGCGCCAGCAGCCACCAAAGCGGGGGGGCAGGAGAGACCCAGTACTTC. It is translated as CASSHQSGGAGETQYF.